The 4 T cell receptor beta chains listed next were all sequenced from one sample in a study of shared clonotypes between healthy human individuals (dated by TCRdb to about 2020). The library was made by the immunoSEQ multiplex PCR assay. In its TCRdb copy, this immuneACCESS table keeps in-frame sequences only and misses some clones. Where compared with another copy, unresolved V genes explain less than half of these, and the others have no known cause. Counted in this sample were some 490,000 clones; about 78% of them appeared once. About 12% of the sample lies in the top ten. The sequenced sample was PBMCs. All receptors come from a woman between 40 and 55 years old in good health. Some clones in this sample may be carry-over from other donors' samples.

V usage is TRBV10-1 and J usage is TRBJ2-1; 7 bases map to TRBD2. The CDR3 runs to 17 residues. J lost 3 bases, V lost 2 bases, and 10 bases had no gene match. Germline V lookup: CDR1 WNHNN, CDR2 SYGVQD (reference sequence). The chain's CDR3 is CASSERSWRESYNEQFF. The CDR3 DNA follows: TGCGCCAGCAGTGAGCGAAGTTGGCGGGAGAGCTACAATGAGCAGTTCTTC.

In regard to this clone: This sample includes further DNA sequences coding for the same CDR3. CDR3 residues: CAISEPRETQYF. In DNA form, the CDR3 reads TGTGCCATCAGTGAGCCGAGGGAGACCCAGTACTTC. This chain connects TRBV10-3 to TRBJ2-5; D call uncertain. Trimming removed 2 bases at V and 5 bases at J, with 6 bases between. This CDR3 is 12 amino acids long. Germline values: CDR1 ENHRY, CDR2 SYGVKD.

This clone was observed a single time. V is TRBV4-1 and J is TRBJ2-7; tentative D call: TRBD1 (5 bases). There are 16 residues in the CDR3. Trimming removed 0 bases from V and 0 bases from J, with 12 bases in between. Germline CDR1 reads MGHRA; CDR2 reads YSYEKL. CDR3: CASSQEGRDGSYEQYF. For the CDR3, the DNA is TGCGCCAGCAGCCAAGAGGGCAGGGATGGCTCCTACGAGCAGTACTTC.

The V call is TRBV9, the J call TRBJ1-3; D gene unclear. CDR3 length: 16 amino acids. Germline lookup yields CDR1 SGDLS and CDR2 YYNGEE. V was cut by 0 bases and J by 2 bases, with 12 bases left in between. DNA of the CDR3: TGTGCCAGCAGCGTAGCGTCGGTAGGGACTGGAAACACCATATATTTT. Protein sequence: CASSVASVGTGNTIYF.